This TCR beta chain was sequenced for a study of regulatory T cells in long-lasting Graves disease. The TCR beta library used iRepertoire HTBI primers with Arm-PCR amplification of CDR3. TCRdb called the multiplex PCR reads again in MiXCR, with one record for every CDR3 protein. The sample lists some 470,000 distinct CDR3 sequences, roughly 21% seen once, with approximately 6.4% in the top ten. This clonotype was seen ten or more times. The time point: persistent/refractory GD, antithyroid drugs over 5 years with positive TRAb. PBMC-extracted RNA yielded the TCR library. Germline V CDR1 and CDR2: SGHTA, FQGNSA. The CDR3 is 14 residues long. V trimming: 5 bases; J trimming: 4 bases; junction bases outside the gene matches: 7.

The rearrangement uses TRBV7-2 and TRBJ1-2; 7 bases line up with TRBD1. Sequences were derived from peripheral blood mononuclear cells (PBMCs), sampled when the disease was refractory, from a patient treated with antithyroid drugs. The origin of this receptor is a female donor with Graves disease. CDR3 sequence: CASSSRDSVYGYTF. The CDR3 DNA reads TGTGCCAGCAGCAGCCGGGACAGCGTCTATGGCTACACCTTC. The whole variable domain, filled in from reference TRBV7-2 and TRBJ1-2, reads GAGVSQSPSNKVTEKGKDVELRCDPISGHTALYWYRQSLGQGLEFLIYFQGNSAPDKSGLPSDRFSAERTGGSVSTLTIQRTQQEDSAVYLCASSSRDSVYGYTFGSGTRLTVV.